A single sample gave rise to the 3 T cell receptor beta chains below, sequenced in a study of control samples from healthy donors and cancer patients. This table comes from immunoSEQ multiplex PCR, and its TCRdb copy is limited to in-frame clones, with some not included. This table has about 75,000 clones, over 65% appearing once. Material for sequencing was blood. The receptors originated from a middle-aged man in good health.

The rearrangement joins TRBV6-1 to TRBJ1-5; a possible D gene is TRBD1 (5 bases). Per the germline V gene, CDR1 is MNHNS and CDR2 is SASEGT. The CDR3 has 14 amino acids. Deletions cut 2 bases from V and 5 bases from J, with 10 bases between. CDR3 nucleotide sequence: TGTGCCAGCAGTGAAATATGGGGGGATCAGCCCCAGCATTTT. As protein: CASSEIWGDQPQHF.

The CDR3 nucleotides are TGCGCCAGCAGTGAGTCGATTGGGACAGGCTACTTC. This encodes CASSESIGTGYF. The J gene is TRBJ2-4, the V gene TRBV10-2; 8 bases line up with TRBD1. V trimming: 0 bases; J trimming: 16 bases; junction bases outside the gene matches: 5. This CDR3 region has 12 residues. CDR1 and CDR2 (germline): WSHSY, SAAADI.

V usage is TRBV19 and J usage is TRBJ2-7; TRBD2 agrees at 8 bases. Germline V lookup: CDR1 LNHDA, CDR2 SQIVND (reference sequence). This CDR3 has 16 amino acids. With V trimmed by 1 base and J by 2 bases, 7 bases remained unmatched. CDR3 residues: CASSIGTGGTPYEQYF. The CDR3 DNA follows: TGTGCCAGTAGTATAGGAACGGGAGGGACCCCCTACGAGCAGTACTTC. Full variable domain (remainder filled in from reference TRBV19 and TRBJ2-7): DGGITQSPKYLFRKEGQNVTLSCEQNLNHDAMYWYRQDPGQGLRLIYYSQIVNDFQKGDIAEGYSVSREKKESFPLTVTSAQKNPTAFYLCASSIGTGGTPYEQYFGPGTRLTVT.